The rows below give T cell receptor beta chains drawn from one sample of a study of blood T cell repertoires in COVID-19. Assay used: immunoSEQ multiplex PCR; TCRdb lists only in-frame clones, some missing. In the table there are more than 14,000 clones, roughly 92% of which are singletons. Material: peripheral blood. These receptors all stem from a human donor with active COVID-19. The donor label of this sample is uncertain. CDR3s include the opening cysteine and the closing phenylalanine or tryptophan. The D gene is left open where the match is weak.

J,D,length,V,CDR3
TRBJ2-7,-,12,TRBV29-1,CSGGRGAYEQYF
TRBJ1-2,TRBD1,16,TRBV5-1,CASSNGQGGANYGYTF
TRBJ1-5,TRBD1,16,TRBV19,CASSTRDRGFNQPQHF
TRBJ1-5,TRBD1,15,TRBV7-9,CASSPGTGLNQPQHF
TRBJ1-2,TRBD1,11,TRBV5-6,CASSFDRVKTF
TRBJ1-5,-,12,TRBV12-3/TRBV12-4,CASKTQNQPQHF
TRBJ2-5,TRBD1,13,TRBV5-1,CASSPGTEETQYF
TRBJ1-3,TRBD1,16,TRBV27,CASSLRQGLRGNTIYF
TRBJ2-7,TRBD2,14,TRBV20-1,CSASLPSGVYEQYF
TRBJ2-7,-,13,TRBV11-2,CASSLVQIYEQYF
TRBJ2-7,-,14,TRBV30,CAWSFGQPGGEQYF
TRBJ2-3,-,15,TRBV7-2,CASSLLATVTDTQYF
TRBJ2-7,-,15,TRBV5-4,CASSLNSGLSLEQYF
TRBJ2-7,TRBD2,12,TRBV2,CASRRGFYEQYF
TRBJ2-6,-,17,TRBV9,CASSVGSEGGGANVLTF
TRBJ2-2,-,13,TRBV12-3/TRBV12-4,CASSFQGTGELFF
TRBJ1-2,-,15,TRBV5-1,CASSLENRVDYGYTF
TRBJ2-5,-,15,TRBV25-1,CASSDPRDIQETQYF
TRBJ1-1,-,13,TRBV11-2,CASSVREHTEAFF
TRBJ2-1,TRBD1,14,TRBV20-1,CSASRRQGRYEQFF
TRBJ1-1,-,17,TRBV28,CASSPSGFGRDRTEAFF
TRBJ2-1,TRBD2,18,TRBV5-1,CASSPISSGGAGNNEQFF
TRBJ2-1,TRBD2,15,TRBV6-5,CASSYGLAGVREQFF
TRBJ2-2,TRBD2,16,TRBV6-5,CASSLEGLAAFGELFF